The clone carrying this T cell receptor beta chain has just a few counts. The antigen is not known. 5'RACE with constant-segment primers yielded barcoded, UMI-tagged TCR alpha and TCR beta cDNA libraries. Each CDR3 protein is one row after TCRdb ran MiXCR on the 5' RACE reads. The table has roughly 610,000 distinct CDR3 sequences, approximately 15% seen once. These data originate in a study of T-cell memory formation after mild COVID-19. The study's findings and limits: Contracting clones from day 15 to 85 had balanced CD4/CD8; later expanders favoured CD4+.

The germline V gene has CDR1 SEHNR and CDR2 FQNEAQ (reference sequence). V was cut by 2 bases and J by 3 bases, with 11 bases left in between. CDR3 size: 14 residues. The chain uses TRBV7-9 and TRBJ2-7, with D possibly being TRBD1 or TRBD2 (5 bases each). The specimen was PBMCs or a T cell subset sorted from them (not recorded which). The origin of this receptor is an adult woman who had mild COVID-19 (a few samples of this study predate the infection). Cell type and time point are not known. CDR3 loop: CASSLSGRYYEQYF. CDR3 bases: TGTGCCAGCAGCTTATCGGGGCGTTACTACGAGCAGTACTTC.